This TCR beta chain came from a study of T cells and Merkel cell carcinoma outcomes. General observations from the study: Merkel cell carcinoma outcomes were reportedly predicted by repertoire and T-cell density.

TCRdb's copy holds only in-frame clones and misses some; the assay was immunoSEQ multiplex PCR. Found here are roughly 4,000 clones, 80% to 95% of them singletons; the top ten hold 1.5% to 2%. Points on this clone: The antigen is not known.

Germline assignment: CDR1 SGDLS and CDR2 YYNGEE. V was clipped by 2 bases and J by 0 bases; unmatched bases: 2. The CDR3 runs to 15 residues. J is TRBJ2-5 and V is TRBV9, with 9 bases identical to TRBD2. The source material was tumor tissue from Merkel cell carcinoma. This TCR was recovered from a human donor with Merkel cell carcinoma. The CDR3 region is CASSVAGGYQETQYF. For the CDR3, the DNA is TGTGCCAGCAGCGTTGCGGGGGGGTACCAAGAGACCCAGTACTTC.